This is a list of T cell receptor beta chains from one sample in a study of cytomegalovirus exposure and HLA in healthy donors. The assay was immunoSEQ multiplex PCR, and TCRdb's table has in-frame clones only and misses some. The sample holds 140,000 to 150,000 clones, approximately 88% seen once. The source material was PBMCs. The receptors shown here come from a woman between 40 and 55 years old in good health and CMV-seronegative. The CDR3 runs from the conserved cysteine through the conserved F or W. The order of the fields is clone size, J gene, D gene, V gene, CDR3 length, CDR3 DNA, CDR3 protein. D genes are given only for firm matches. Not every row has a clone size; where given, it reads once, few, many or a size class.

size: NA
J: TRBJ2-3
D: TRBD2
V: TRBV5-1
length: 15
DNA: TGCGCCAGCAGCCCGGAAGCGGGAGAAGCAGATACGCAGTATTTT
CDR3: CASSPEAGEADTQYF

size: NA
J: TRBJ2-7
D: NA
V: TRBV28
length: 12
DNA: TGTGCCAGCAGTTTAGGGGGCCTGGGGCAGTACTTC
CDR3: CASSLGGLGQYF

size: NA
J: TRBJ2-1
D: TRBD2
V: TRBV2
length: 15
DNA: TGTGCCAGCAGTGATGGGGGGGGTACCAGGGATGAGCAGTTCTTC
CDR3: CASSDGGGTRDEQFF

size: NA
J: TRBJ2-3
D: TRBD2
V: TRBV5-1
length: 17
DNA: TGCGCCAGCGGACTAGCGGGAGGGCCCATCAGCACAGATACGCAGTATTTT
CDR3: CASGLAGGPISTDTQYF

size: NA
J: TRBJ2-4
D: NA
V: TRBV10-3
length: 15
DNA: TGTGCCATCAGCGGCGGGATGGAAGCCAAAAACATTCAGTACTTC
CDR3: CAISGGMEAKNIQYF

size: NA
J: TRBJ2-7
D: NA
V: TRBV6-6
length: 15
DNA: TGTGCCAGCAGTTACTCCCAGGTCCCGGGGTACGAGCAGTACTTC
CDR3: CASSYSQVPGYEQYF

size: NA
J: TRBJ2-1
D: TRBD2
V: TRBV7-9
length: 16
DNA: TGTTCCAGCAGCTCCCCCCGGGGGGGAGAGGTAAATGAGCAGTTCTTC
CDR3: CSSSSPRGGEVNEQFF

size: NA
J: TRBJ2-7
D: NA
V: TRBV6-5
length: 13
DNA: TGTGCCAGCAGTTACGACATCCACTACGAGCAGTACTTC
CDR3: CASSYDIHYEQYF

size: NA
J: TRBJ1-5
D: TRBD1
V: TRBV2
length: 13
DNA: TGTGCCAGCAGCCGGGACAGGAATCAGCCCCAGCATTTT
CDR3: CASSRDRNQPQHF

size: NA
J: TRBJ2-7
D: NA
V: TRBV19
length: 13
DNA: TGTGCCAGTAGTATAGACAGGTTCGGCGAGCAGTACTTC
CDR3: CASSIDRFGEQYF

size: NA
J: TRBJ2-3
D: TRBD2
V: TRBV5-1
length: 17
DNA: TGCGCCAGCAGCCCGGGACTAGCGGGAGTGGGCACAGATACGCAGTATTTT
CDR3: CASSPGLAGVGTDTQYF

size: NA
J: TRBJ1-6
D: TRBD1
V: TRBV5-1
length: 14
DNA: TGCGCCAGCAGCACCGGGACAGGGAATTCACCCCTCCACTTT
CDR3: CASSTGTGNSPLHF

size: few
J: TRBJ2-2
D: TRBD1
V: TRBV6-5
length: 15
DNA: TGTGCCAGCAGTTACTCCAGGGGGCACGGCGGGGAGCTGTTTTTT
CDR3: CASSYSRGHGGELFF

size: NA
J: TRBJ2-7
D: NA
V: TRBV11-2
length: 15
DNA: TGTGCCAGCAGCTTAGATGACTCCATCTCCTACGAGCAGTACTTC
CDR3: CASSLDDSISYEQYF